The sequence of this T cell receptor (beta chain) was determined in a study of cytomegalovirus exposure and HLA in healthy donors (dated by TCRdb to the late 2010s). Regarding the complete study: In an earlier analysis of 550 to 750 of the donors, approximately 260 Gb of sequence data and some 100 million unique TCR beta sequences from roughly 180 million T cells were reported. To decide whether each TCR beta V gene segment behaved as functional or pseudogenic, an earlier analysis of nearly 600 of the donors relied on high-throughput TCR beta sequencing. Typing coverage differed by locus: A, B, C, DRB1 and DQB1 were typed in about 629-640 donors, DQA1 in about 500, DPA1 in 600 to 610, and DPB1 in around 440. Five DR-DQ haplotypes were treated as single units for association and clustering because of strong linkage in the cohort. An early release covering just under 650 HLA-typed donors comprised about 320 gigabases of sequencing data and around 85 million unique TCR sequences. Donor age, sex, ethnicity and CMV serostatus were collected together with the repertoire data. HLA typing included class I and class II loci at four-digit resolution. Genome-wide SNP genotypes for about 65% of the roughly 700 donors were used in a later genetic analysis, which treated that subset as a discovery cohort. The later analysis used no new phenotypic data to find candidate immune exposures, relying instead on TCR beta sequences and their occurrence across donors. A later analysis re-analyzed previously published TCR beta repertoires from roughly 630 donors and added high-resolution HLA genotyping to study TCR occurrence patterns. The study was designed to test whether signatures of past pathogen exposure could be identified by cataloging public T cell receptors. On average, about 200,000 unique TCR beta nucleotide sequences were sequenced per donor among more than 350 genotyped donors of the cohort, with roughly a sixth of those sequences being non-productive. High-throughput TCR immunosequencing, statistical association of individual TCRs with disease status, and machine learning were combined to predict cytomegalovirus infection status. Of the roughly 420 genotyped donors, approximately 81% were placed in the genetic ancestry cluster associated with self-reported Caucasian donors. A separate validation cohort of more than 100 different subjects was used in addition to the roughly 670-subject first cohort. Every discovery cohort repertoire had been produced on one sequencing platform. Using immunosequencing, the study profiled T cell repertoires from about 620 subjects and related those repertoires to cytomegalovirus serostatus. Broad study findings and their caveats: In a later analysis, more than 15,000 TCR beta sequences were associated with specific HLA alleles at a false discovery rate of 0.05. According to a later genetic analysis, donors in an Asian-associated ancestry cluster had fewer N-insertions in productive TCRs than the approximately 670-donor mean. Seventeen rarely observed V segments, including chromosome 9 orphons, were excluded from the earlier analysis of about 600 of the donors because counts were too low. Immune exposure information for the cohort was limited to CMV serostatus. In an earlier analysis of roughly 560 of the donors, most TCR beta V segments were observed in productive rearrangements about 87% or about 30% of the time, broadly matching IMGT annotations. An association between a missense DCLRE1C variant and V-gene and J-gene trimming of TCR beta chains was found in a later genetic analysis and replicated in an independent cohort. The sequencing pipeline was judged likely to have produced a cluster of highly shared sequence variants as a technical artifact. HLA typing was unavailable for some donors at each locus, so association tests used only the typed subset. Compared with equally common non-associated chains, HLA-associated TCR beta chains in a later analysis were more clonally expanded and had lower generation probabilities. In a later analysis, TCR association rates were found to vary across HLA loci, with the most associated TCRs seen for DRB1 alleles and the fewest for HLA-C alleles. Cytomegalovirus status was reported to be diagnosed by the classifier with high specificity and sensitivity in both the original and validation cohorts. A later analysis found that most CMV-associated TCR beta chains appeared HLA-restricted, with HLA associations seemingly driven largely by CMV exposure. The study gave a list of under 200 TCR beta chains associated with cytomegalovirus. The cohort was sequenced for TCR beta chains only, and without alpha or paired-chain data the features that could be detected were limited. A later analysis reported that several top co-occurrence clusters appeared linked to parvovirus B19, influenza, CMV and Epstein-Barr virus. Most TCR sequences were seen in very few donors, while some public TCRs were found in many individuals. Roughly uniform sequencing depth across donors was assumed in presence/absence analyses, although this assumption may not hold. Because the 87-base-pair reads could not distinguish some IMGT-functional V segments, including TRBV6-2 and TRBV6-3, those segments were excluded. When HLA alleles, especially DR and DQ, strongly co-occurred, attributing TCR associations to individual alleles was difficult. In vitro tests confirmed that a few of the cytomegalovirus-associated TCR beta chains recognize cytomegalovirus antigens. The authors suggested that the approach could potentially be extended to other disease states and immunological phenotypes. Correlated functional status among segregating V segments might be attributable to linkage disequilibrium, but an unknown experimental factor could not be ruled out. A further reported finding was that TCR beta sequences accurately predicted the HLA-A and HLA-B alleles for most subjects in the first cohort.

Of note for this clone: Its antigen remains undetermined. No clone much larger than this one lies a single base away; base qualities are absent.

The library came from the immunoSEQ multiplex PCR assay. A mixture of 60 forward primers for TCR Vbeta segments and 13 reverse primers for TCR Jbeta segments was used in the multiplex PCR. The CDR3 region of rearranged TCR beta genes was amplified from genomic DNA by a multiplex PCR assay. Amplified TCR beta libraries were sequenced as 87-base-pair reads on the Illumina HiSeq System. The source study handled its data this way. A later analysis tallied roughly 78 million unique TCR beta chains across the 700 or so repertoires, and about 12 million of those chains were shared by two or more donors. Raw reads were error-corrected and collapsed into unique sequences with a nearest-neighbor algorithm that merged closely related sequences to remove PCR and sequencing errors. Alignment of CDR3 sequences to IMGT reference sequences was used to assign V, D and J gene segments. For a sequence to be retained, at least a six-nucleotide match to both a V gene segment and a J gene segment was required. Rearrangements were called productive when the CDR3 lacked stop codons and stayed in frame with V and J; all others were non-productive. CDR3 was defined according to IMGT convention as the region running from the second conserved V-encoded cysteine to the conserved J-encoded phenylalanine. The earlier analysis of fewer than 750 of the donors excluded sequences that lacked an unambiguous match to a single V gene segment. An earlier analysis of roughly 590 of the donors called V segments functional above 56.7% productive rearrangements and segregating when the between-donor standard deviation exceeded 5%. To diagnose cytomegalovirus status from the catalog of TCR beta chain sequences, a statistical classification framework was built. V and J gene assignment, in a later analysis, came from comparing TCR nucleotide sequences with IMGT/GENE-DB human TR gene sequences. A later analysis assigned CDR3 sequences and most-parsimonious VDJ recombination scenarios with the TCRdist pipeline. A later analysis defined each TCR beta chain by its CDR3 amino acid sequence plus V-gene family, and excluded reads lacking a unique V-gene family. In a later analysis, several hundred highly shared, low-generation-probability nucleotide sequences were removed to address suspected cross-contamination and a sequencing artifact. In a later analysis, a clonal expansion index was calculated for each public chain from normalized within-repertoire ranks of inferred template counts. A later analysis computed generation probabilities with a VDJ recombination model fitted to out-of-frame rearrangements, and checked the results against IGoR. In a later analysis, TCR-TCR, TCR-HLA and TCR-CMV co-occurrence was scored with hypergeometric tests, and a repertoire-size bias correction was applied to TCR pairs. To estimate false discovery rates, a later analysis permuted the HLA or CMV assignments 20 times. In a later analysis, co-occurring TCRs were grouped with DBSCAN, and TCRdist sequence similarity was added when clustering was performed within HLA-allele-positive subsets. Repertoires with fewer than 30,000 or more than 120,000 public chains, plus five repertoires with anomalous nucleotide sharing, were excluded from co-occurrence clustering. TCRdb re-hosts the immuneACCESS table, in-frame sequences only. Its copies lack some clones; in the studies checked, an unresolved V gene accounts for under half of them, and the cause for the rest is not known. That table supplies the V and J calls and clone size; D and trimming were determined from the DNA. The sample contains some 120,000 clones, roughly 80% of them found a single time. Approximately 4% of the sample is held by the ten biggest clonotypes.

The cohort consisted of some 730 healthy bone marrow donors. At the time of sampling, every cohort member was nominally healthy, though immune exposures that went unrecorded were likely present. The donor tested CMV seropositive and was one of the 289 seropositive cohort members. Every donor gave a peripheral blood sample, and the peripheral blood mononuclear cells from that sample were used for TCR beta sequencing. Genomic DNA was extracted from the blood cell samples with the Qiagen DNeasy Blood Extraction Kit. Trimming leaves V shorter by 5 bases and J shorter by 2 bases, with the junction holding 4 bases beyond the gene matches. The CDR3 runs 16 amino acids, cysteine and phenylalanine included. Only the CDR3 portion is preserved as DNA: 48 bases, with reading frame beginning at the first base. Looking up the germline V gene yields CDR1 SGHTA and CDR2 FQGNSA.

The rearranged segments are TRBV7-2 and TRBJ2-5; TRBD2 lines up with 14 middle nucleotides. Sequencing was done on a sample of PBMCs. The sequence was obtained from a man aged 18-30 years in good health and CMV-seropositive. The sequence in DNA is TGTGCCAGCAGCCCCAGGACTAGCGGGGGGCAAGAGACCCAGTACTTC. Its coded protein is CASSPRTSGGQETQYF.